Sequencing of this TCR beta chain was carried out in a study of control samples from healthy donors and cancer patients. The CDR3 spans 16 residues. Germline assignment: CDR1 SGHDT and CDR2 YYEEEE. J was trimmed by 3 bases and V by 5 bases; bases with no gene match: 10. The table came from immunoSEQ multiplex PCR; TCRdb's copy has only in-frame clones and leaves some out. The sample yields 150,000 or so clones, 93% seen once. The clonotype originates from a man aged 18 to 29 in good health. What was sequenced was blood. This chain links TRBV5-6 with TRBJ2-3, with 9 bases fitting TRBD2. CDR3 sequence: CASSSAGGPGTDTQYF. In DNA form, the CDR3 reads TGTGCCAGCAGTTCCGCGGGGGGGCCGGGGACAGATACGCAGTATTTT.